The 13 T cell receptor beta chains below come from one sample, sequenced in a study of human T cells and chemical hapten exposure. TCRdb called the RACE reads again in MiXCR, with one record for every CDR3 protein. This table has about 380,000 distinct CDR3 sequences, over 6% appearing once. Specified time point: patch test 2, 6 weeks after DPC sensitization. As for treatment: therapeutic diphenylcyclopropenone sensitization with weekly scalp DPC. The sample in question was whole blood, obtained in connection with sensitization to the hapten diphenylcyclopropenone (DPC). These receptors all come from a woman younger than 30 with alopecia areata. Some clones in this sample may be carry-over from other donors' samples.

This clonotype came up many times. The CDR3 sequence: CASSLEGGSGNTIYF. The CDR3 DNA sequence: TGTGCCAGCAGCTTAGAGGGGGGCTCTGGAAACACCATATATTTT. The gene calls are TRBV7-2 and TRBJ1-3; D is possibly TRBD1 (6 bases). V shed 1 base and J shed 0 bases, with 7 bases lying between them. The CDR3 length is 15 residues. CDR1 SGHTA and CDR2 FQGNSA come from the germline V gene.

Many counts were recorded for this clonotype. The chain employs TRBV12-3 or TRBV12-4 and TRBJ1-4, with D perhaps TRBD1 (5 bases). This CDR3 region has 15 residues. The ends were cut back, 6 bases at V and 2 bases at J, with 13 bases in the middle. As DNA, the CDR3 is TGTGCCAGCAGCCGGTTTGCAGGGACTAATGAAAAACTGTTTTTT. Its protein product is CASSRFAGTNEKLFF.

This clonotype was counted many times. The chain uses TRBV12-3 or TRBV12-4 and TRBJ1-5, with D possibly TRBD1 on 5 matching bases. Trimming took off 3 bases at V and 4 bases at J, with 7 bases between the two ends. The CDR3 spans 13 residues. CDR3 nucleotide sequence: TGTGCCAGCAGTTTGACAGATAATCAGCCCCAGCATTTT. Translating it yields CASSLTDNQPQHF.

This chain links TRBV7-8 with TRBJ2-2; maybe TRBD1 (6 bases). V was shortened by 2 bases and J by 5 bases, with 15 bases between the two germline ends. The V gene's germline CDR1 is SGHVS and CDR2 FQNEAQ. CDR3 length: 16 residues. CDR3 sequence (DNA): TGTGCCAGCAGCTTACAGGGGAGAAGTGTAACCGGGGAGCTGTTTTTT. This gives the protein CASSLQGRSVTGELFF.

Ten or more counts support this clonotype. The rearrangement uses TRBV20-1 and TRBJ1-4; no definite D call. The germline V gene encodes CDR1 DFQATT and CDR2 SNEGSKA (reference sequence). This CDR3 comprises 12 residues. V was shortened by 4 bases and J by 7 bases, with 10 bases between the two germline ends. CDR3 region: CSATRLGEKLFF. Here the CDR3 DNA reads TGCAGTGCTACCCGACTTGGTGAAAAACTGTTTTTT.

This chain links TRBV27 with TRBJ1-2, with D possibly TRBD1 on 5 matching bases. The CDR3 extends over 12 amino acids. The V end lost 7 bases, the J end lost 7 bases, and 13 bases lay between the germline ends. In germline, CDR1 is MNHEY, CDR2 SMNVEV (reference sequence). CDR3 sequence (DNA): TGTGCCAGCAAAAAAGCAGGGTTTGGCTACACCTTC. This encodes CASKKAGFGYTF.

This clonotype was detected a few times. This rearrangement joins TRBV12-3 or TRBV12-4 to TRBJ1-2; D is possibly TRBD1 (5 bases). V lost 6 bases to trimming and J lost 8 bases, with 16 bases between them. This CDR3 has 13 residues. The CDR3 region is CASSPEGPKGYTF. CDR3 coding DNA: TGTGCCAGCAGCCCCGAGGGACCCAAAGGCTACACCTTC.

This clonotype turned up a few times. The chain has TRBV5-1 and TRBJ1-2; D is unclear. CDR1 SGHRS and CDR2 YFSETQ come from the germline V gene. CDR3 length equals 15 residues. V gave up 0 bases and J gave up 4 bases, with 13 bases separating them. The CDR3, as DNA: TGCGCCAGCAGCTTGGAGACTCCCCGCGGCTATGGCTACACCTTC. Protein: CASSLETPRGYGYTF.

This clonotype was counted at least ten times. The chain has TRBV18 and TRBJ1-1, with D maybe TRBD1 (5 bases). Germline V gene lookup returns CDR1 KGHSH and CDR2 LQKENI. This CDR3 has 13 residues. The V and J ends lost 8 bases and 2 bases respectively, with 12 bases between them. CDR3 residues: CASSPDSNTEAFF. Written as DNA, the CDR3 is TGTGCCAGCAGCCCCGACAGTAACACTGAAGCTTTCTTT.

This clonotype was seen a handful of times. The chain is built from TRBV6-1 and TRBJ2-1; the D gene is possibly TRBD2 (7 bases). This CDR3 spans 14 amino acids. Per germline, CDR1 MNHNS and CDR2 SASEGT. The V and J ends lost 0 bases and 9 bases respectively, with 12 bases between them. The CDR3 protein is CASSEAPGGGEQFF. DNA for the CDR3: TGTGCCAGCAGTGAAGCGCCGGGGGGCGGTGAGCAGTTCTTC.

The genes are TRBV11-2 and TRBJ1-1; TRBD1 is a possible D gene (6 bases). The CDR3 is 14 residues long. The germline CDR1 and CDR2 sequences are SGHAT and FQNNGV. V lost 5 bases, J lost 0 bases, and 10 bases lay in between. CDR3 sequence: CASSGQTMNTEAFF. Here the CDR3 DNA reads TGTGCCAGCAGCGGACAGACAATGAACACTGAAGCTTTCTTT.

This clonotype was counted at least ten times. J is TRBJ1-5 and V is TRBV6-6; D unclear. The CDR3 is 15 amino acids. With 10 bases removed from V and 0 bases from J, the gap between germline ends came to 16 bases. Looked up from germline, CDR1 is MNHNY and CDR2 is SVGAGI (reference sequence). The CDR3 DNA follows: TGTGCCACCAGGAGTGGCCATTCTAGCAATCAGCCCCAGCATTTT. Encoded protein: CATRSGHSSNQPQHF.

The V and J genes are TRBV20-1 and TRBJ2-7; D is perhaps TRBD2 (5 bases). The germline gives CDR1 DFQATT, CDR2 SNEGSKA (reference sequence). There are 16 residues in the CDR3. V was pared by 0 bases and J by 6 bases, with 21 bases between. The CDR3 spells CSARDLRTGKRSEQYF. CDR3 coding DNA: TGCAGTGCTAGAGATCTACGAACGGGAAAGAGAAGCGAGCAGTACTTC.